Sequencing of this T cell receptor (beta chain) was carried out in a study of regulatory T cells in long-lasting Graves disease. Time point: persistent/refractory GD, antithyroid drugs over 5 years with positive TRAb. PBMC-extracted RNA yielded the TCR library. In this cohort, patients came from an endocrinology department located in Xi'an, China. Through Arm-PCR of CDR3 regions and iRepertoire HTBI primers, TCR beta libraries were built. Each CDR3 protein is one row after TCRdb ran MiXCR on the multiplex PCR reads. The sample lists about 420,000 distinct CDR3 sequences, around 24% occurring once. This clonotype was counted a single time. The receptor was derived from a female donor with Graves disease. Sequencing was performed on peripheral blood mononuclear cells (PBMCs), taken when the disease was refractory, from a patient treated with antithyroid drugs.

In nucleotides, the CDR3 is TGTGCCAGCAGCCAAGACGGCAGCCTCTCTGGAAACACCATATATTTT. This codes for CASSQDGSLSGNTIYF. J is TRBJ1-3 and V is TRBV14; D is uncertain. Trimming pared 0 bases from V and 0 bases from J, leaving 9 bases between. The CDR3 spans 16 residues. CDR1 is SGHDN and CDR2 is FVKESK in the germline V gene.